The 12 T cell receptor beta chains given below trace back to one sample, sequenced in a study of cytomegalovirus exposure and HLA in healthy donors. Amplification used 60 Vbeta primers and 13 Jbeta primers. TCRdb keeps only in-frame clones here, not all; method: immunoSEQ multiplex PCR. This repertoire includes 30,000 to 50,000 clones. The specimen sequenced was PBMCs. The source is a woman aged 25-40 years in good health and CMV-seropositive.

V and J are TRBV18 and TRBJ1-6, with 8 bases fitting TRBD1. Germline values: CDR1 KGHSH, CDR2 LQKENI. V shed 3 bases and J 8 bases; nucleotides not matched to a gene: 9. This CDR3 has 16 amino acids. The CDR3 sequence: CASSPSGQGVDSPLHF. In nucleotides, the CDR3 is TGTGCCAGCTCACCCTCCGGACAGGGTGTTGATTCACCCCTCCACTTT. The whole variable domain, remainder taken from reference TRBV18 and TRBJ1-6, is NAGVMQNPRHLVRRRGQEARLRCSPMKGHSHVYWYRQLPEEGLKFMVYLQKENIIDESGMPKERFSAEFPKEGPSILRIQQVVRGDSAAYFCASSPSGQGVDSPLHFGNGTRLTVT.

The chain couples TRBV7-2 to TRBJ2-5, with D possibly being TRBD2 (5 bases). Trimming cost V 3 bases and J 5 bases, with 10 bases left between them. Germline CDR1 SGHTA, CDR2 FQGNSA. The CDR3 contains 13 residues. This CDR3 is CASSLGESETQYF. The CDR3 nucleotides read TGTGCCAGCAGCTTGGGAGAGTCGGAGACCCAGTACTTC.

CDR3 DNA sequence: TGTGCCAGCAGCTTGAATCCAAGTATTGGGCACACTGAAGCTTTCTTT. As protein: CASSLNPSIGHTEAFF. V usage is TRBV5-6 and J usage is TRBJ1-1, with D hard to call. The ends were cut back, 1 base at V and 3 bases at J, with 16 bases in the middle. This CDR3 has 16 amino acids. Looked up from germline, CDR1 is SGHDT and CDR2 is YYEEEE.

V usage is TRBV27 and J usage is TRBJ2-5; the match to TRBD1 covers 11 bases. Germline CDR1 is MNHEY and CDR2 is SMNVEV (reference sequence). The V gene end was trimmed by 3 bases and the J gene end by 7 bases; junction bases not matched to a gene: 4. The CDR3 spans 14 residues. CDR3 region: CASSFQGQGGTQYF. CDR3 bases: TGTGCCAGCAGTTTTCAGGGACAGGGGGGGACCCAGTACTTC.

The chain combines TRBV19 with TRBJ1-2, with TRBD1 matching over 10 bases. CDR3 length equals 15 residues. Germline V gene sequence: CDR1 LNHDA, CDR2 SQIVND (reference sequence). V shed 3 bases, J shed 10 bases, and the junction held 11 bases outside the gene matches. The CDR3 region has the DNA TGTGCCAGTAGTATTCGAAGGACAGGGGGATTAATCTACACCTTC. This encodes CASSIRRTGGLIYTF.

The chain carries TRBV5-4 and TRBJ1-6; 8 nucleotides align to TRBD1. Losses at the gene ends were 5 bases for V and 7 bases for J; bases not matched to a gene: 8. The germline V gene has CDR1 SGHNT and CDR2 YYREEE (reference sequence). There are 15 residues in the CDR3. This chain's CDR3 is CASSYGQGKNSPLHF. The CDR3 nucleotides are TGTGCCAGCAGTTATGGACAGGGTAAAAATTCACCCCTCCACTTT.

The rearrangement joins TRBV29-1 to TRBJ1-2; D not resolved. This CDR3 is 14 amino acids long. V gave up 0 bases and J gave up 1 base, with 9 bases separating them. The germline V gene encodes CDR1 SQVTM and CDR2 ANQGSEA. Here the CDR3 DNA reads TGCAGCGTTGAAGAATTAACGGTTAACTATGGCTACACCTTC. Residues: CSVEELTVNYGYTF.

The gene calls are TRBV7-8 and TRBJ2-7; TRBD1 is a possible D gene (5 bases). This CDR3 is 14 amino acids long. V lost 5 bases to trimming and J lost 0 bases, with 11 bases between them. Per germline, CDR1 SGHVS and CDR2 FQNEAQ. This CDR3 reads CASSQQVSSYEQYF. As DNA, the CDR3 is TGTGCCAGCAGCCAACAGGTTAGCTCCTACGAGCAGTACTTC. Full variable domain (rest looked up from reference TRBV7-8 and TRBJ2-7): GAGVSQSPRYKVAKRGQDVALRCDPISGHVSLFWYQQALGQGPEFLTYFQNEAQLDKSGLPSDRFFAERPEGSVSTLKIQRTQQEDSAVYLCASSQQVSSYEQYFGPGTRLTVT.

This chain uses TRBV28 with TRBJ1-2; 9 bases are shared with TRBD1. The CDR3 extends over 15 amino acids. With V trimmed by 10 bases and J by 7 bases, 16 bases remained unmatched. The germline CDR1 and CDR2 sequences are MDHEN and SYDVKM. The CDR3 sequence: CATQTGGISLAGYTF. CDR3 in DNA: TGTGCCACCCAAACAGGGGGCATTAGTTTAGCTGGCTACACCTTC.

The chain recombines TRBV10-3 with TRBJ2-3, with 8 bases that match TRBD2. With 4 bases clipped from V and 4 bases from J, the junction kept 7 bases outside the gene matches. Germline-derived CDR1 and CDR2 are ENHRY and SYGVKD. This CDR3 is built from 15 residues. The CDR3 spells CAISGDGGVPDTQYF. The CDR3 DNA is TGTGCCATCAGTGGGGACGGGGGGGTCCCAGATACGCAGTATTTT.

CDR3 amino acids: CASSAQHGGKETQYF. CDR3 bases: TGTGCCAGCTCAGCCCAACATGGTGGTAAGGAGACCCAGTACTTC. J is TRBJ2-5 and V is TRBV18, with unresolved D. Per the germline V gene, CDR1 is KGHSH and CDR2 is LQKENI. V lost 5 bases to trimming and J lost 5 bases, with 18 bases between them. There are 15 residues in the CDR3.

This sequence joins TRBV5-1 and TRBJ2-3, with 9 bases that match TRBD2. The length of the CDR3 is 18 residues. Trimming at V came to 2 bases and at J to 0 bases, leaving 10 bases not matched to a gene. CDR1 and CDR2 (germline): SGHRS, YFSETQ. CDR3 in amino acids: CASSFGSGGRASTDTQYF. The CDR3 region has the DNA TGCGCCAGCAGCTTCGGAAGCGGGGGGAGAGCTAGCACAGATACGCAGTATTTT. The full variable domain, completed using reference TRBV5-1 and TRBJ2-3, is KAGVTQTPRYLIKTRGQQVTLSCSPISGHRSVSWYQQTPGQGLQFLFEYFSETQRNKGNFPGRFSGRQFSNSRSEMNVSTLELGDSALYLCASSFGSGGRASTDTQYFGPGTRLTVL.